A single sample gave rise to the 32 T cell receptor beta chains below, sequenced in a study of monozygotic twins with inflammatory bowel disease. TCRdb re-called the 5' RACE reads; every CDR3 protein appears as one record, without DNA. The sample yields approximately 400,000 distinct CDR3 sequences, of which the top ten take up 2% to 2.5%. Material: blood. The receptors come from a human donor with ulcerative colitis or Crohn's disease, or a healthy co-twin of an affected twin (not recorded which).

The chain has TRBV5-1 and TRBJ2-2; checking the TCRdb D call of TRBD2 is not possible without DNA. The CDR3 is 14 amino acids. The germline V gene encodes CDR1 SGHRS and CDR2 YFSETQ. CDR3 amino acids: CASSPREATGELFF.

The V call is TRBV5-1, the J call TRBJ2-2; TCRdb indicates TRBD1, and absent DNA this call remains unverified. CDR1 and CDR2 from the germline V gene are SGHRS and YFSETQ. The CDR3 contains 14 residues. The CDR3: CASGTGTNTGELFF.

The chain couples TRBV2 to TRBJ1-4. This CDR3 has 15 residues. Germline V gene data show CDR1 as SNHLY and CDR2 as FYNNEI. This chain's CDR3 is CASSGPGSANEKLFF.

This rearrangement joins TRBV4-1 to TRBJ1-5. Germline CDR1 reads MGHRA; CDR2 reads YSYEKL. There are 15 residues in the CDR3. CDR3 protein: CASSHGGGEGQPQHF.

This chain uses TRBV6-1 with TRBJ1-5. The CDR3 sequence is 16 residues long. CDR1 and CDR2 from the germline V gene are MNHNS and SASEGT. CDR3 loop: CASSESDSRSGQPQHF.

The V gene is TRBV27, the J gene TRBJ1-1. The CDR3 consists of 15 residues. Germline V gene sequence: CDR1 MNHEY, CDR2 SMNVEV (reference sequence). This CDR3 is CASSLLPTPNTEAFF.

The rearrangement uses TRBV24-1 and TRBJ2-5; the TCRdb D gene call, TRBD2, has no DNA to confirm it. Germline CDR1 is KGHDR and CDR2 is SFDVKD. The CDR3 has 18 amino acids. The CDR3 loop is CATILRLAGGQLKETQYF.

The chain joins TRBV7-8 to TRBJ1-3; TCRdb selects TRBD1, and the lack of DNA leaves this call unchecked. The CDR3 consists of 16 residues. CDR1 and CDR2 from the germline V gene are SGHVS and FQNEAQ. The CDR3 spells CASSTSRQFAGNTIYF.

The rearrangement joins TRBV4-3 to TRBJ2-1; TCRdb lists TRBD2, though no DNA is available to test this call. Germline V gene sequence: CDR1 LGHNA, CDR2 YSLEER. The CDR3 consists of 17 residues. CDR3 sequence: CASREVAGWSSYNEQFF.

The J gene is TRBJ2-4, the V gene TRBV6-1; with no DNA, the TCRdb D assignment of TRBD2 cannot be verified. The CDR3 contains 18 residues. The germline V gene encodes CDR1 MNHNS and CDR2 SASEGT. The chain's CDR3 is CASRAGTSGSVSKNIQYF.

This chain uses TRBV2 with TRBJ1-3; the TCRdb call, TRBD1, lacks DNA for checking. Germline values: CDR1 SNHLY, CDR2 FYNNEI. The CDR3 is 13 residues long. The CDR3: CASRSRGENTIYF.

V usage is TRBV5-8 and J usage is TRBJ2-5; TCRdb selects TRBD1, and the lack of DNA leaves this call unchecked. Per the germline V gene, CDR1 is SGHTS and CDR2 is YDEGEE. This CDR3 is 15 amino acids long. The CDR3: CASKSRPGGQETQYF.

The chain joins TRBV6-5 to TRBJ2-5; the D call from TCRdb, TRBD1, cannot be confirmed without DNA. Germline V gene lookup returns CDR1 MNHEY and CDR2 SVGAGI. The CDR3 spans 16 residues. CDR3 protein: CASSLGTGDGGGTQYF.

V and J are TRBV27 and TRBJ2-7; TCRdb outputs TRBD2, but without DNA this stays unchecked. Germline CDR1 reads MNHEY; CDR2 reads SMNVEV (reference sequence). This CDR3 has 15 amino acids. The chain's CDR3 is CASSLRLAGVYEQYF.

This sequence joins TRBV5-1 and TRBJ1-4; the TRBD1 assignment by TCRdb is unverifiable without DNA. CDR3 length equals 15 residues. Germline CDR1 reads SGHRS; CDR2 reads YFSETQ. The CDR3 protein is CASSPEGGAREKLFF. Based on the CDR3 plus reference TRBV5-1 and TRBJ1-4, the full variable domain is KAGVTQTPRYLIKTRGQQVTLSCSPISGHRSVSWYQQTPGQGLQFLFEYFSETQRNKGNFPGRFSGRQFSNSRSEMNVSTLELGDSALYLCASSPEGGAREKLFFGSGTQLSVL.

The V gene is TRBV27, the J gene TRBJ1-2; no DNA is available, so the TRBD1 call from TCRdb remains unchecked. This CDR3 spans 14 amino acids. Germline CDR1 reads MNHEY; CDR2 reads SMNVEV (reference sequence). CDR3 sequence reads: CASSLSGGVEGYTF.

This chain uses TRBV5-1 with TRBJ2-1; the TCRdb D gene call, TRBD2, has no DNA to confirm it. Germline V CDR1 and CDR2: SGHRS, YFSETQ. The CDR3 has 15 amino acids. The CDR3 here is CTSSSSGGTYNEQFF.

This chain connects TRBV20-1 to TRBJ1-2; the D call from TCRdb, TRBD1, cannot be confirmed without DNA. This CDR3 is 15 amino acids long. CDR1 and CDR2 from the germline V gene are DFQATT and SNEGSKA (reference sequence). The CDR3 reads CSARHRTGVRYGYAF.

The V call is TRBV5-1, the J call TRBJ2-5. CDR3 length: 13 amino acids. Germline CDR1 is SGHRS and CDR2 is YFSETQ. The CDR3 region is CASSTEGKETQYF. Using reference TRBV5-1 and TRBJ2-5 for the parts outside the CDR3, the full variable domain is KAGVTQTPRYLIKTRGQQVTLSCSPISGHRSVSWYQQTPGQGLQFLFEYFSETQRNKGNFPGRFSGRQFSNSRSEMNVSTLELGDSALYLCASSTEGKETQYFGPGTRLLVL.

The chain links TRBV7-9 to TRBJ1-1; TCRdb's assignment of TRBD1 cannot be checked, as there is no DNA. Germline V gives CDR1 SEHNR, CDR2 FQNEAQ (reference sequence). The CDR3 consists of 14 residues. The CDR3 sequence: CASSDRQGSTEAFF.

The genes are TRBV12-3 or TRBV12-4 and TRBJ1-1. The CDR3 is made up of 15 amino acids. The CDR3 reads CASSLRHRNNTEAFF.

J is TRBJ2-3 and V is TRBV20-1; there is no DNA to check the TCRdb D call of TRBD1. CDR1 and CDR2 from the germline V gene are DFQATT and SNEGSKA (reference sequence). The CDR3 totals 15 residues. The CDR3 reads CSASPGAGSTDTQYF.

The J gene is TRBJ2-5, the V gene TRBV7-2. The germline V gene encodes CDR1 SGHTA and CDR2 FQGNSA. CDR3 length equals 13 residues. The CDR3 sequence is CASSLARRETQYF.

This chain uses TRBV7-9 with TRBJ1-5. The CDR3 contains 12 residues. The germline V gene encodes CDR1 SEHNR and CDR2 FQNEAQ (reference sequence). CDR3: CASSLGWDAQHF.

This chain connects TRBV7-2 to TRBJ2-7. Per the germline V gene, CDR1 is SGHTA and CDR2 is FQGNSA. The CDR3 is 12 amino acids. The chain's CDR3 is CASSASFYEQYF.

CDR3 in amino acids: CASSPLGRMNTEAFF. V is TRBV5-1 and J is TRBJ1-1. The CDR3 runs to 15 residues. From germline, CDR1 is SGHRS and CDR2 YFSETQ.

V gene TRBV7-3 combines with J gene TRBJ2-3; no DNA is available, so the TRBD1 call from TCRdb remains unchecked. This CDR3 has 14 amino acids. From germline, CDR1 is SGHTA and CDR2 FQGTGA. CDR3 residues: CASSSGTGRDTQYF.

The V gene is TRBV5-4, the J gene TRBJ1-1. The CDR3 contains 14 residues. Germline values: CDR1 SGHNT, CDR2 YYREEE (reference sequence). CDR3 protein: CASSWGQMNTEAFF.

The rearrangement uses TRBV18 and TRBJ2-1; there is no DNA to check the TCRdb D call of TRBD2. Germline V gene sequence: CDR1 KGHSH, CDR2 LQKENI. The CDR3 is 14 amino acids. The CDR3: CASSRRGEDNEQFF. The full variable domain, completed using reference TRBV18 and TRBJ2-1, is NAGVMQNPRHLVRRRGQEARLRCSPMKGHSHVYWYRQLPEEGLKFMVYLQKENIIDESGMPKERFSAEFPKEGPSILRIQQVVRGDSAAYFCASSRRGEDNEQFFGPGTRLTVL.

The chain's CDR3 is CASSLSWSNEKLFF. This chain connects TRBV7-9 to TRBJ1-4. The CDR3 spans 14 residues. The germline V gene encodes CDR1 SEHNR and CDR2 FQNEAQ (reference sequence).

The chain is built from TRBV28 and TRBJ2-7; TCRdb outputs TRBD1, but without DNA this stays unchecked. The CDR3 covers 12 residues. Germline V gene sequence: CDR1 MDHEN, CDR2 SYDVKM. This chain's CDR3 is CASMSSSYEQYF.

The rearrangement links TRBV5-5 to TRBJ1-1. From germline, CDR1 is SGHKS and CDR2 YYEKEE (reference sequence). The CDR3 extends over 13 amino acids. The CDR3 sequence: CASSWGHNTEAFF.